What follows are 13 T cell receptor beta chains derived from one specimen sequenced in a study of T cells in Graves' hyperthyroidism and ophthalmopathy. RNA transcripts were the template for amplifying TCR beta CDR3 regions. Using the HTBI primer set, a first-round RT-PCR was run on the TCR CDR3. TCRdb analysed the multiplex PCR reads with MiXCR anew, one entry per CDR3 protein. The data show around 97,000 distinct CDR3 sequences, approximately 50% seen once. Sequenced material: blood. These TCRs come from a man aged 35 to 55 with Graves' hyperthyroidism.

The CDR3 is CSARGSGYNEQFF. The CDR3 DNA is TGCAGTGCTAGAGGTAGCGGCTACAATGAGCAGTTCTTC. The V and J genes are TRBV20-1 and TRBJ2-1; the D gene is possibly TRBD2 (6 bases). Deletions cut 1 base from V and 3 bases from J, with 7 bases between. This CDR3 has 13 residues. Looked up from germline, CDR1 is DFQATT and CDR2 is SNEGSKA (reference sequence).

This clonotype was recorded many times. V is TRBV11-2 and J is TRBJ1-2; weak D call: TRBD1 (5 bases). Germline V gives CDR1 SGHAT, CDR2 FQNNGV. The V gene lost 1 base and the J gene lost 4 bases, with 10 bases spanning the gap. The length of the CDR3 is 14 residues. CDR3 loop: CASSLGRGTYGYTF. CDR3 nucleotides: TGTGCCAGCAGCTTAGGAAGAGGGACCTATGGCTACACCTTC. Looking up the rest from reference TRBV11-2 and TRBJ1-2 gives the full variable domain: EAGVAQSPRYKIIEKRQSVAFWCNPISGHATLYWYQQILGQGPKLLIQFQNNGVVDDSQLPKDRFSAERLKGVDSTLKIQPAKLEDSAVYLCASSLGRGTYGYTFGSGTRLTVV.

The table lists this clonotype with many counts. The rearrangement uses TRBV6-5 and TRBJ1-2; maybe TRBD1 (6 bases). The V end lost 2 bases, the J end lost 2 bases, and 9 bases lay between the germline ends. The CDR3 totals 14 residues. Germline V gene lookup returns CDR1 MNHEY and CDR2 SVGAGI. The CDR3 DNA reads TGTGCCAGCAGTTACCTCGACAGGAACTATGGCTACACCTTC. This gives the protein CASSYLDRNYGYTF.

The chain joins TRBV6-5 to TRBJ1-6; D is possibly TRBD1 (6 bases). V lost 10 bases to trimming and J lost 9 bases, with 22 bases between them. The germline V gene encodes CDR1 MNHEY and CDR2 SVGAGI. The CDR3 is 15 amino acids. The CDR3 is CATRLRGQIRSPLHF. The CDR3 DNA reads as TGTGCCACCCGTTTAAGAGGACAGATTCGTTCACCCCTCCACTTT.

The J gene is TRBJ2-1, the V gene TRBV3-1; 12 bases are shared with TRBD2. V gave up 4 bases and J gave up 9 bases; unmatched junction bases: 4. This CDR3 region has 14 residues. The germline V gene has CDR1 LGHDT and CDR2 YNNKEL (reference sequence). CDR3 nucleotides: TGTGCCAGCAGCCCCCTACTAGCGGGAGGTGAGCAGTTCTTC. Translated, it gives CASSPLLAGGEQFF.

The sample holds many counts of this clonotype. The chain has TRBV6-5 and TRBJ1-1; D ambiguous. V was trimmed by 7 bases and J by 1 base, leaving 10 bases between them. The CDR3 has 13 residues. Germline V lookup: CDR1 MNHEY, CDR2 SVGAGI. The CDR3 region has the DNA TGTGCCAGCAACAACGGGGAGAACACTGAAGCTTTCTTT. Its translation is CASNNGENTEAFF.

This clonotype was observed many times. The J gene is TRBJ2-7, the V gene TRBV20-1, with a tentative D call TRBD2 (8 bases). V lost 6 bases to trimming and J lost 2 bases, with 26 bases between them. CDR3 size: 17 residues. Per germline, CDR1 DFQATT and CDR2 SNEGSKA (reference sequence). The CDR3 region is CSAQRGLSGASAYEQYF. The CDR3 DNA sequence: TGCAGTGCCCAGAGGGGGCTTAGCGGGGCGAGCGCCTACGAGCAGTACTTC.

V gene TRBV15 combines with J gene TRBJ2-5, with D unclear. Germline assignment: CDR1 LNHNV and CDR2 YYDKDF (reference sequence). This CDR3 is built from 18 residues. Trimming stripped 5 bases from V and 0 bases from J, with 22 bases between. CDR3 in DNA: TGTGCCACCAGCGATACGGCGTCAGGTGTTTTAAACCAAGAGACCCAGTACTTC. Residues: CATSDTASGVLNQETQYF.

In its sample, this clonotype was seen once. The missing conserved phenylalanine or tryptophan at the end of this CDR3 makes a read error likely. This chain connects TRBV12-3 or TRBV12-4 to TRBJ2-2, with a tentative D call TRBD2 (6 bases). The length of the CDR3 is 14 residues. V lost 2 bases to trimming and J lost 8 bases, with 12 bases between them. In DNA, the CDR3 is TGTGCCAGCAGTTTAACGGTCCTAGCGGGGGAGCTGTTTTGT. Residues: CASSLTVLAGELFC.

The chain is built from TRBV2 and TRBJ2-7; 7 bases line up with TRBD2. Germline CDR1 is SNHLY and CDR2 is FYNNEI. The CDR3 length is 19 residues. Germline trimming cut 8 bases from V and 0 bases from J; bases unmatched to any gene: 22. CDR3 loop: CASRIACGGAPPCSYEQYF. CDR3 nucleotides: TGTGCCAGCCGTATTGCATGCGGGGGTGCACCTCCGTGCTCCTACGAGCAGTACTTC.

This clonotype was found many times. This chain connects TRBV7-8 to TRBJ1-1; 7 positions match TRBD1. The CDR3 runs to 14 residues. In germline, CDR1 is SGHVS, CDR2 FQNEAQ. V lost 4 bases, J lost 4 bases, and 6 bases stayed unmatched. The CDR3, as DNA: TGTGCCAGCAGCTCCCTGGCAGGGGGCACTGAAGCTTTCTTT. Translating gives CASSSLAGGTEAFF.

J is TRBJ2-5 and V is TRBV15; TRBD1 matches 9 bases. The V and J ends lost 2 bases and 10 bases, in that order; junction bases with no gene match: 2. The CDR3 is made up of 12 amino acids. Germline lookup yields CDR1 LNHNV and CDR2 YYDKDF (reference sequence). CDR3 DNA: TGTGCCACCAGCAGAAAGACAGGGGGCCAGTACTTC. Translation gives CATSRKTGGQYF.

This clonotype was recorded many times. V gene TRBV28 combines with J gene TRBJ2-7; 7 bases align to TRBD1. V dropped 4 bases and J dropped 8; count of bases not matched to a gene: 11. The CDR3 is made up of 14 amino acids. Germline loops: CDR1 MDHEN, CDR2 SYDVKM. The CDR3 DNA reads as TGTGCCAGCAGTTCAAACCGACAGGGAAGGCAGCAGTACTTC. Protein sequence: CASSSNRQGRQQYF.